This T cell receptor (beta chain) was identified during a study of blood T cell repertoires in COVID-19. About the study: Whether acute or convalescent, the COVID-19 samples came from the United States, Italy and Spain.

V was pared by 0 bases and J by 5 bases, with 5 bases between. Per the germline V gene, CDR1 is SGHRS and CDR2 is YFSETQ. This CDR3 is built from 12 residues. Using immunoSEQ multiplex PCR, the repertoire was profiled, and TCRdb retains in-frame clones only, with some absent. The table lists 100,000 to 150,000 clones, around 85% of them singletons. This TCR was sampled from a woman older than 75 with COVID-19, enrolled during active disease. The chain links TRBV5-1 to TRBJ1-2; D remains ambiguous. Sequenced material: peripheral blood. The CDR3 loop is CASSLDAYGYTF. The CDR3 coding sequence is TGCGCCAGCAGCTTGGACGCGTATGGCTACACCTTC.